This entry lists 10 T cell receptor beta chains sequenced from one sample in a study of blood T cell repertoires in COVID-19. Profiling relied on immunoSEQ multiplex PCR, and the TCRdb table lists in-frame clones only, not all of them. In the table there are roughly 250,000 clones, approximately 85% of which are singletons. The sample comprised peripheral blood. The receptors were sampled from a human donor with COVID-19, enrolled during active disease. The donor label of this sample is uncertain.

The chain has TRBV6-2 or TRBV6-3 and TRBJ2-3, with D maybe TRBD1 (6 bases). The V gene lost 0 bases and the J gene lost 1 base, with 14 bases spanning the gap. The CDR3 contains 17 residues. Per germline, CDR1 MNHEY and CDR2 SVGEGT. The CDR3 DNA reads as TGTGCCAGCAGTTACTCGGGACACCCTAGAGGCACAGATACGCAGTATTTT. Its protein product is CASSYSGHPRGTDTQYF.

The chain carries TRBV3-1 (or the pseudogene TRBV3-2) and TRBJ2-3; D may be TRBD2 (7 bases). Germline assignment: CDR1 LGHDT and CDR2 YNNKEL (reference sequence). The CDR3 runs 18 residues. Trimming pared 0 bases from V and 2 bases from J, leaving 18 bases between. The CDR3 loop is CASSQEGGASSSTDTQYF. The CDR3 coding sequence is TGTGCCAGCAGCCAAGAGGGGGGGGCTAGCTCCTCCACAGATACGCAGTATTTT.

CDR3 coding DNA: TGTGCCAGCAGTTGGGCAGGGCAGAACACTGAAGCTTTCTTT. This gives the protein CASSWAGQNTEAFF. J is TRBJ1-1 and V is TRBV6-5; possibly TRBD1 for D (5 bases). The CDR3 is 14 residues long. Germline V gene sequence: CDR1 MNHEY, CDR2 SVGAGI. V gave up 4 bases and J gave up 1 base, with 10 bases separating them.

This chain joins TRBV5-4 and TRBJ2-1, with 14 bases aligning to TRBD2. V was clipped by 3 bases and J by 0 bases; unmatched bases: 11. From germline, CDR1 is SGHNT and CDR2 YYREEE (reference sequence). There are 20 residues in the CDR3. CDR3 amino acids: CASSSGLAGGSMSSYNEQFF. The CDR3 DNA is TGTGCCAGCAGCTCCGGACTAGCGGGAGGATCAATGAGCTCCTACAATGAGCAGTTCTTC.

The chain joins TRBV2 to TRBJ1-2, with 9 bases matching TRBD1. Germline CDR1 is SNHLY and CDR2 is FYNNEI. The CDR3 consists of 18 residues. Trimming cost V 7 bases and J 3 bases; bases outside gene matches: 18. CDR3 sequence reads: CASILGGQGSWADYGYTF. The CDR3 nucleotides read TGTGCCAGCATCCTGGGGGGACAGGGATCGTGGGCGGACTATGGCTACACCTTC.

The chain links TRBV2 to TRBJ2-1, with 13 bases aligning to TRBD2. Germline V CDR1 and CDR2: SNHLY, FYNNEI. This CDR3 has 15 amino acids. V lost 1 base, J lost 7 bases, and 1 base stayed unmatched. The CDR3 loop is CASSEGGLAGNEQFF. CDR3 bases: TGTGCCAGCAGTGAAGGGGGACTAGCGGGAAATGAGCAGTTCTTC. Combining the CDR3 with reference TRBV2 and TRBJ2-1 gives the whole variable domain EPEVTQTPSHQVTQMGQEVILRCVPISNHLYFYWYRQILGQKVEFLVSFYNNEISEKSEIFDDQFSVERPDGSNFTLKIRSTKLEDSAMYFCASSEGGLAGNEQFFGPGTRLTVL.

V usage is TRBV11-2 and J usage is TRBJ2-3; no firm D call. The CDR3 runs 16 residues. CDR1 and CDR2 from the germline V gene are SGHAT and FQNNGV. Trimming took 3 bases from V and 2 from J, leaving 15 bases between them. CDR3 loop: CASSFGSNYFTDTQYF. DNA for the CDR3: TGTGCCAGCAGCTTTGGCTCCAACTACTTCACAGATACGCAGTATTTT.

The chain joins TRBV2 to TRBJ1-5, with D possibly being TRBD1 (6 bases). Trimming cost V 2 bases and J 8 bases, with 19 bases left between them. The V gene's germline CDR1 is SNHLY and CDR2 FYNNEI. The CDR3 extends over 16 amino acids. The CDR3 loop is CASSESGGQRGEPQHF. The CDR3 region has the DNA TGTGCCAGCAGTGAATCGGGAGGACAGAGGGGAGAGCCCCAGCATTTT.

This clone was detected only once. The rearrangement joins TRBV7-2 to TRBJ1-2; no definite D call. Per germline, CDR1 SGHTA and CDR2 FQGNSA. The ends were cut back, 3 bases at V and 4 bases at J, with 12 bases in the middle. This CDR3 has 14 residues. CDR3 residues: CASSLQPGSYGYTF. The CDR3 coding sequence is TGTGCCAGCAGCTTGCAACCCGGGAGCTATGGCTACACCTTC.

The rearrangement links TRBV19 to TRBJ2-7; 10 positions match TRBD1. Unmatched junction bases numbered 9, after V lost 5 bases and J lost 2 bases. Germline V gives CDR1 LNHDA, CDR2 SQIVND (reference sequence). CDR3 length: 16 residues. CDR3 nucleotides: TGTGCCAGTAGTCTCCGCACCGGGACAGGGGCCTACGAGCAGTACTTC. Protein: CASSLRTGTGAYEQYF.